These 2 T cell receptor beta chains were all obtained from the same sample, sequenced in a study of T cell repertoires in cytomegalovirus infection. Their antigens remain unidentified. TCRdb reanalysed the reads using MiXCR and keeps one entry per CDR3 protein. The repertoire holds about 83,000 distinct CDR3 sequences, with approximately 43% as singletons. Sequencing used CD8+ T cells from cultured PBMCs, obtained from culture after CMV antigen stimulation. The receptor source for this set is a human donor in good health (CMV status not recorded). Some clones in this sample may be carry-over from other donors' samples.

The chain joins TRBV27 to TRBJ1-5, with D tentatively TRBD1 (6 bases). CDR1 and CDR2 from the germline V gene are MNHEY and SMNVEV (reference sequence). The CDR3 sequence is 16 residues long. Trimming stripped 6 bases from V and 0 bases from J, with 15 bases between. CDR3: CASSFQGRDSNQPQHF. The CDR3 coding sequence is TGTGCCAGCAGCTTCCAGGGGAGGGATAGCAATCAGCCCCAGCATTTT.

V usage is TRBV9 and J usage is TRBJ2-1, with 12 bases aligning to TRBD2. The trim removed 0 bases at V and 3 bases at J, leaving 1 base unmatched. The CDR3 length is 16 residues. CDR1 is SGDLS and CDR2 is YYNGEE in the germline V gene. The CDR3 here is CASSVEGLAGYNEQFF. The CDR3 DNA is TGTGCCAGCAGCGTAGAGGGACTAGCGGGCTACAATGAGCAGTTCTTC.